A single sample gave rise to the 26 T cell receptor beta chains below, sequenced in a study of T cells in Graves' hyperthyroidism and ophthalmopathy. The TCR beta CDR3 regions underwent amplification using RNA transcripts as the source. Using the HTBI primer set, a first-round RT-PCR was run on the TCR CDR3. TCRdb reprocessed the multiplex PCR reads via MiXCR and lists one record per CDR3 protein. The sample has about 300,000 distinct CDR3 sequences; 25% to 30% are singletons. Sample: blood. The receptors were gathered from a man aged 40-55 years with Graves' hyperthyroidism that later progressed to Graves' ophthalmopathy.

This clonotype came up many times. This sequence joins TRBV7-8 and TRBJ1-2; a possible D gene is TRBD1 (5 bases). Trimming removed 5 bases at V and 4 bases at J, with 23 bases between. This CDR3 has 17 residues. Looked up from germline, CDR1 is SGHVS and CDR2 is FQNEAQ. The CDR3 DNA is TGTGCCAGCAGCCCGGCGGGGGATCGCTGGTGGGGCTATGGCTACACCTTC. Its protein is CASSPAGDRWWGYGYTF.

V gene TRBV11-2 combines with J gene TRBJ1-1; D is possibly TRBD1 (6 bases). The V end lost 5 bases, the J end lost 4 bases, and 20 bases lay between the germline ends. The CDR3 consists of 16 residues. Germline V gene lookup returns CDR1 SGHAT and CDR2 FQNNGV. CDR3: CASSRLGRGASTEAFF. In DNA, the CDR3 is TGTGCCAGCAGCCGCTTGGGACGGGGGGCGAGCACTGAAGCTTTCTTT.

The chain carries TRBV6-2 or TRBV6-3 and TRBJ1-1; no clear D. The CDR3 has 13 amino acids. Trimming shortened V by 7 bases and J by 3 bases, and 12 bases separated the two germline ends. CDR1 is MNHEY and CDR2 is SVGEGT in the germline V gene. CDR3 in DNA: TGTGCCAGCAAATACCGGGCCTACACTGAAGCTTTCTTT. This gives the protein CASKYRAYTEAFF.

On this clonotype itself: In this CDR3 the conserved last residue, phenylalanine or tryptophan, is missing, so a read error is likely. J is TRBJ1-3 and V is TRBV30; D ambiguous. Per the germline V gene, CDR1 is GTSNPN and CDR2 is SVGIG (reference sequence). CDR3 length: 12 amino acids. The CDR3 reads CGRGSSRNTIYS. CDR3 DNA: TGTGGGCGCGGCTCCTCTAGAAACACCATATATTCT.

This clonotype was seen repeatedly, ten times or more. The rearrangement uses TRBV18 and TRBJ1-1; D possibly corresponds to TRBD1 (6 bases). From germline, CDR1 is KGHSH and CDR2 LQKENI. This CDR3 has 13 amino acids. Between the trimmed V and J ends, which lost 3 bases and 6 bases, there was a span of 11 bases. This CDR3 reads CASSPRDNAEAFF. The CDR3 coding sequence is TGTGCCAGCTCACCTAGGGACAATGCTGAAGCTTTCTTT.

This clonotype has at least ten counts. V and J are TRBV2 and TRBJ1-1, with D possibly being TRBD1 (5 bases). Germline V gene sequence: CDR1 SNHLY, CDR2 FYNNEI. This CDR3 spans 13 amino acids. V was cut by 3 bases and J by 1 base, with 6 bases left in between. CDR3 region: CASSDGANTEAFF. The CDR3 region has the DNA TGTGCCAGCAGTGACGGGGCGAACACTGAAGCTTTCTTT.

The sample holds many counts of this clonotype. V and J are TRBV30 and TRBJ1-2; TRBD1 aligns across 7 bases. Germline trimming cut 4 bases from V and 4 bases from J; bases unmatched to any gene: 18. This CDR3 comprises 17 residues. In germline, CDR1 is GTSNPN, CDR2 SVGIG (reference sequence). In DNA form, the CDR3 reads TGTGCCTGGACCCCATCACAAACACAGGGGTTAAGCTATGGCTACACCTTC. Translated: CAWTPSQTQGLSYGYTF.

This clonotype was seen at least ten times. The genes are TRBV19 and TRBJ2-2; 8 nucleotides align to TRBD1. Germline CDR1 is LNHDA and CDR2 is SQIVND (reference sequence). This CDR3 has 16 amino acids. V trimming: 7 bases; J trimming: 4 bases; junction bases outside the gene matches: 11. This CDR3 is CASILRPGGSTGELFF. Written as DNA, the CDR3 is TGTGCCAGTATTCTCCGGCCAGGGGGCAGCACCGGGGAGCTGTTTTTT. Combining the CDR3 with reference TRBV19 and TRBJ2-2 gives the whole variable domain DGGITQSPKYLFRKEGQNVTLSCEQNLNHDAMYWYRQDPGQGLRLIYYSQIVNDFQKGDIAEGYSVSREKKESFPLTVTSAQKNPTAFYLCASILRPGGSTGELFFGEGSRLTVL.

This clonotype has at least ten counts. The chain employs TRBV6-2 or TRBV6-3 and TRBJ1-5; no clear D. CDR3 length: 14 amino acids. The germline V gene encodes CDR1 MNHEY and CDR2 SVGEGT. Trimming took off 2 bases at V and 0 bases at J, with 5 bases between the two ends. The CDR3 spells CASSYGNSNQPQHF. The CDR3 nucleotides are TGTGCCAGCAGTTACGGAAATAGCAATCAGCCCCAGCATTTT.

The chain carries TRBV29-1 and TRBJ1-3; TRBD1 matches at 7 bases. J was trimmed by 2 bases and V by 6 bases; bases with no gene match: 7. The CDR3 is made up of 14 amino acids. Germline-derived CDR1 and CDR2 are SQVTM and ANQGSEA. Written as DNA, the CDR3 is TGCAGCGTCCAACCTCAGGGGGCTGGAAACACCATATATTTT. This codes for CSVQPQGAGNTIYF.

This clonotype was recorded only once. This sequence joins TRBV9 and TRBJ2-7; D might be TRBD1 (5 bases). The CDR3 is 14 residues long. V lost 0 bases and J lost 1, with 8 bases in between. Looked up from germline, CDR1 is SGDLS and CDR2 is YYNGEE. Here the CDR3 reads CASSVVPGSYEQYF. The CDR3 coding sequence is TGTGCCAGCAGCGTAGTCCCAGGGTCCTACGAGCAGTACTTC.

The rearrangement uses TRBV6-5 and TRBJ1-3; 7 bases match TRBD1. Looked up from germline, CDR1 is MNHEY and CDR2 is SVGAGI. The junction had 4 bases not matched to a gene; V was cut back by 2 bases and J by 3 bases. This CDR3 has 15 amino acids. The CDR3 spells CASSYNRGFGNTIYF. CDR3 DNA: TGTGCCAGCAGTTACAACAGGGGTTTTGGAAACACCATATATTTT.

This clonotype was observed many times. This chain connects TRBV29-1 to TRBJ2-4; D ambiguous. The length of the CDR3 is 13 residues. V lost 7 bases and J lost 0, with 10 bases in between. Germline CDR1 reads SQVTM; CDR2 reads ANQGSEA. CDR3 in DNA: TGCAGCGCCGGGCCCCTAGCCAAAAACATTCAGTACTTC. Encoded protein: CSAGPLAKNIQYF.

This clonotype was picked up many times. This rearrangement joins TRBV9 to TRBJ2-7; TRBD1 is a possible D gene (6 bases). The V end lost 3 bases, the J end lost 4 bases, and 14 bases lay between the germline ends. Germline loops: CDR1 SGDLS, CDR2 YYNGEE. The CDR3 runs 14 residues. As DNA, the CDR3 is TGTGCCAGCAGCGCGACGGGACATGGGTACGAGCAGTACTTC. As protein: CASSATGHGYEQYF.

The chain couples TRBV11-2 to TRBJ1-1, with D possibly being TRBD1 (6 bases). The CDR3 totals 13 residues. Germline lookup yields CDR1 SGHAT and CDR2 FQNNGV. V was clipped by 3 bases and J by 10 bases, with 15 bases between them. The CDR3 DNA reads TGTGCCAGCAGCTTCTCACAGGGCTGGATAGCTTTCTTT. This gives the protein CASSFSQGWIAFF.

This clonotype was seen at least ten times. The CDR3: CASRTAGGASYEQYF. Here the CDR3 DNA reads TGTGCCAGTAGGACGGCGGGGGGCGCCTCCTACGAGCAGTACTTC. The V call is TRBV19, the J call TRBJ2-7, with TRBD2 matching over 8 bases. This CDR3 region has 15 residues. Germline CDR1 LNHDA, CDR2 SQIVND (reference sequence). The V segment lost 6 bases and the J segment 0 bases; nucleotides outside the gene matches: 7.

This clonotype came up many times. The chain is built from TRBV6-2 or TRBV6-3 and TRBJ1-3; D remains ambiguous. Between the trimmed V and J ends, which lost 6 bases and 0 bases, there was a span of 9 bases. The V gene's germline CDR1 is MNHEY and CDR2 SVGEGT. The CDR3 length is 14 residues. The CDR3 DNA sequence: TGTGCCAGCAGCGACCGCAGCTCTGGAAACACCATATATTTT. Protein product: CASSDRSSGNTIYF.

This clonotype was observed at least ten times. The chain recombines TRBV7-2 with TRBJ2-7, with 10 bases fitting TRBD2. The CDR3 runs to 15 residues. The germline V gene encodes CDR1 SGHTA and CDR2 FQGNSA. V was pared by 0 bases and J by 4 bases, with 3 bases of the junction left unmatched. DNA for the CDR3: TGTGCCAGCAGCTTAGCTAGCGGGAGGATTTACGAGCAGTACTTC. Residues: CASSLASGRIYEQYF. The whole variable domain, remainder taken from reference TRBV7-2 and TRBJ2-7, is GAGVSQSPSNKVTEKGKDVELRCDPISGHTALYWYRQSLGQGLEFLIYFQGNSAPDKSGLPSDRFSAERTGGSVSTLTIQRTQQEDSAVYLCASSLASGRIYEQYFGPGTRLTVT.

There are many counts of this clonotype. V and J are TRBV28 and TRBJ1-2, with D maybe TRBD1 (5 bases). The germline V and J ends were trimmed by 2 bases and 7 bases, with 11 bases remaining between them. The CDR3 runs 13 residues. The germline V gene has CDR1 MDHEN and CDR2 SYDVKM. CDR3 bases: TGTGCCAGCAGTTTACGGGGCGGCGGTGGCTACACCTTC. Its translation: CASSLRGGGGYTF.

At least ten counts were recorded for this clonotype. The DNA of the CDR3 is TGTGCCAGCAGCGCCCAGGCTAGCAGTTACACCGGGGAGCTGTTTTTT. Protein: CASSAQASSYTGELFF. The chain uses TRBV11-2 and TRBJ2-2; D might be TRBD2 (5 bases). Trimming cost V 5 bases and J 3 bases, with 16 bases left between them. Germline V gene lookup returns CDR1 SGHAT and CDR2 FQNNGV. There are 16 residues in the CDR3.

This clonotype was counted ten times or more. This sequence joins TRBV15 and TRBJ2-4; TRBD2 agrees at 7 bases. Unmatched junction bases numbered 8, after V lost 0 bases and J lost 0 bases. CDR1 and CDR2 (germline): LNHNV, YYDKDF (reference sequence). This CDR3 region has 18 residues. CDR3 nucleotide sequence: TGTGCCACCAGCAGAGATAGGGCCCTAGCGGTAGCCAAAAACATTCAGTACTTC. This encodes CATSRDRALAVAKNIQYF.

This clonotype showed up many times. The CDR3 DNA follows: TGTGCCAGCATCGACGGCAGCTCCTACGAGCAGTACTTC. Its translation is CASIDGSSYEQYF. The rearrangement joins TRBV6-1 to TRBJ2-7, with D uncertain. Trimming removed 7 bases from V and 0 bases from J, with 10 bases in between. Germline loops: CDR1 MNHNS, CDR2 SASEGT. The CDR3 has 13 residues.

A remark on this clonotype: A much larger clone differs by one base, so this may be a read error. This chain joins TRBV5-1 and TRBJ2-5; D is ambiguous. Germline loops: CDR1 SGHRS, CDR2 YFSETQ. With 0 bases removed from V and 9 bases from J, the gap between germline ends came to 15 bases. The CDR3 is 14 amino acids. The CDR3 loop reads CASSLDLIFGAQYF. The CDR3 DNA follows: TGCGCCAGCAGCTTGGATTTGATTTTCGGTGCCCAGTACTTC.

This clonotype showed up many times. The genes are TRBV19 and TRBJ2-5, with unresolved D. V gave up 3 bases and J gave up 4 bases, with 12 bases separating them. This CDR3 comprises 14 residues. Germline CDR1 LNHDA, CDR2 SQIVND (reference sequence). CDR3 nucleotides: TGTGCCAGTAGTATCAGGCAGCCGCCAGAGACCCAGTACTTC. It yields the protein CASSIRQPPETQYF.

This clonotype was found many times. The gene calls are TRBV6-5 and TRBJ2-5, with 8 positions matching TRBD1. Trimming at V came to 7 bases and at J to 5 bases, leaving 6 bases not matched to a gene. CDR1 MNHEY and CDR2 SVGAGI come from the germline V gene. The length of the CDR3 is 13 residues. The CDR3 sequence is CASTGGRAETQYF. The CDR3 bases are TGTGCCAGCACAGGGGGCAGGGCGGAGACCCAGTACTTC.

In this sample, this clonotype turned up many times. The rearrangement joins TRBV27 to TRBJ1-2; 9 nucleotides agree with TRBD1. CDR3 size: 14 residues. V was clipped by 5 bases and J by 8 bases; unmatched bases: 9. The germline V gene has CDR1 MNHEY and CDR2 SMNVEV (reference sequence). CDR3 residues: CASSPDRGAGGYTF. The CDR3 region has the DNA TGTGCCAGCAGTCCGGACAGGGGCGCAGGAGGCTACACCTTC.